This record looks at one T cell receptor beta chain sequence and its context. This record belongs to a study of control samples from healthy donors and cancer patients. After removal of 4 bases from V and 6 bases from J, the junction contained 8 bases not matched to a gene. The CDR3 is 15 residues long. Germline V gene sequence: CDR1 SEHNR, CDR2 FQNEAQ (reference sequence). Only in-frame clones appear in the TCRdb table, and some are missing; sequencing was by immunoSEQ multiplex PCR. The table shows around 150,000 clones, with roughly 95% occurring only once. Sequencing was done on a sample of blood. The source of this sequence is a woman in her thirties in good health. The chain joins TRBV7-9 to TRBJ1-1; TRBD1 agrees at 10 bases. CDR3 DNA: TGTGCCAGCAGCTCCCGGGACAGGGGAGCCCCTGAAGCTTTCTTT. It translates to CASSSRDRGAPEAFF.